Below are 18 T cell receptor beta chains sequenced from a single sample in a study of PD-1 blockade in classical Hodgkin lymphoma. This table comes from immunoSEQ multiplex PCR, and its TCRdb copy is limited to in-frame clones, with some not included. The table lists 75,000 to 100,000 clones, roughly 76% of them singletons. Each of the patients experienced relapse following autologous stem cell transplantation, and their brentuximab vedotin exposure differed. This specimen was peripheral blood mononuclear cells (PBMCs), taken before the second cycle of nivolumab. The receptors were gathered from a human donor with classical Hodgkin lymphoma.

This chain joins TRBV5-1 and TRBJ2-7, with D possibly TRBD2 on 5 matching bases. The germline V gene encodes CDR1 SGHRS and CDR2 YFSETQ. This CDR3 comprises 13 residues. V was pared by 5 bases and J by 2 bases, with 11 bases between. The CDR3 DNA follows: TGCGCCAGCAGGGACTTCCCAGCCTACGAGCAGTACTTC. The encoded protein is CASRDFPAYEQYF.

The V call is TRBV30, the J call TRBJ2-7; 7 bases map to TRBD1. This CDR3 has 15 residues. Germline lookup yields CDR1 GTSNPN and CDR2 SVGIG (reference sequence). The junction had 8 bases not matched to a gene; V was cut back by 1 base and J by 2 bases. Here the CDR3 reads CAWSDAETGTYEQYF. The CDR3, as DNA: TGTGCCTGGAGTGACGCCGAGACAGGGACCTACGAGCAGTACTTC.

The chain couples TRBV23-1 to TRBJ2-7; D gene ambiguous. TRBV23-1 is placed among ORFs of uncertain function. V lost 3 bases to trimming and J lost 2 bases, with 23 bases between them. The CDR3 sequence is 18 residues long. As DNA, the CDR3 is TGCGCCAGCAGTCACCCCAACACAACTTTCGACGGAGCCTACGAGCAGTACTTC. Amino acid sequence: CASSHPNTTFDGAYEQYF.

The chain employs TRBV6-5 and TRBJ1-2; D is ambiguous. This CDR3 is built from 12 residues. Germline CDR1 MNHEY, CDR2 SVGAGI. Trimming removed 10 bases at V and 3 bases at J, with 12 bases between. This CDR3 is CATTATHYGYTF. The CDR3 nucleotides read TGTGCCACCACAGCCACCCACTATGGCTACACCTTC.

The chain combines TRBV11-2 with TRBJ2-7; TRBD2 agrees at 14 bases. The V gene's germline CDR1 is SGHAT and CDR2 FQNNGV. The ends lost 3 bases at V and 6 bases at J; junction bases unmatched: 4. CDR3 length equals 15 residues. The CDR3 reads CASSLGLAGVGEQYF. The CDR3 coding sequence is TGTGCCAGCAGCTTGGGACTAGCGGGAGTGGGCGAGCAGTACTTC. Together with reference TRBV11-2 and TRBJ2-7, the CDR3 gives the full variable domain: EAGVAQSPRYKIIEKRQSVAFWCNPISGHATLYWYQQILGQGPKLLIQFQNNGVVDDSQLPKDRFSAERLKGVDSTLKIQPAKLEDSAVYLCASSLGLAGVGEQYFGPGTRLTVT.

The J gene is TRBJ2-7, the V gene TRBV5-1, with TRBD1 matching 9 bases. The germline CDR1 and CDR2 sequences are SGHRS and YFSETQ. CDR3 length: 14 amino acids. J gave up 3 bases and V 0 bases, and 1 base lay outside the gene matches. CDR3: CASSLGGQGYEQYF. The CDR3 nucleotides are TGCGCCAGCAGCTTGGGGGGACAGGGCTACGAGCAGTACTTC.

In DNA form, the CDR3 reads TGTGCCAGTGGAACAGGGCCGACGAAAAACAATGAGCAGTTCTTC. It specifies CASGTGPTKNNEQFF. V gene TRBV19 combines with J gene TRBJ2-1; D might be TRBD1 (6 bases). CDR1 and CDR2 (germline): LNHDA, SQIVND (reference sequence). V shed 8 bases and J shed 5 bases, with 19 bases lying between them. This CDR3 region has 15 residues. Combining the CDR3 with reference TRBV19 and TRBJ2-1 gives the whole variable domain DGGITQSPKYLFRKEGQNVTLSCEQNLNHDAMYWYRQDPGQGLRLIYYSQIVNDFQKGDIAEGYSVSREKKESFPLTVTSAQKNPTAFYLCASGTGPTKNNEQFFGPGTRLTVL.

The CDR3: CASSPGFVTEAFF. CDR3 nucleotide sequence: TGTGCCAGCTCACCAGGGTTCGTTACTGAAGCTTTCTTT. The rearrangement uses TRBV18 and TRBJ1-1; no firm D call. The germline V and J ends were trimmed by 2 bases and 5 bases, with 9 bases remaining between them. Looked up from germline, CDR1 is KGHSH and CDR2 is LQKENI. There are 13 residues in the CDR3.

The chain links TRBV28 to TRBJ2-5, with D possibly TRBD1 on 5 matching bases. Deletions cut 6 bases from V and 2 bases from J, with 13 bases between. The CDR3 has 14 residues. Germline V CDR1 and CDR2: MDHEN, SYDVKM. The CDR3 DNA is TGTGCCAGCAGCGGCCATCCAGGGCAAGAGACCCAGTACTTC. Its translation: CASSGHPGQETQYF.

This rearrangement joins TRBV18 to TRBJ2-7, with 11 bases fitting TRBD2. This CDR3 is 15 amino acids long. Germline assignment: CDR1 KGHSH and CDR2 LQKENI. J lost 7 bases, V lost 3 bases, and 8 bases had no gene match. CDR3 region: CASSPPSGRLGEQYF. CDR3 sequence (DNA): TGTGCCAGCTCACCCCCTAGCGGGAGGTTGGGGGAGCAGTACTTC.

This chain connects TRBV6-5 to TRBJ1-5, with 9 nucleotides matching TRBD1. Germline values: CDR1 MNHEY, CDR2 SVGAGI. The CDR3 is 15 amino acids. J lost 1 base, V lost 6 bases, and 4 bases had no gene match. CDR3 nucleotides: TGTGCCAGCAGCAACAGGGGGCTGAGCAATCAGCCCCAGCATTTT. Translated: CASSNRGLSNQPQHF.

The rearrangement links TRBV25-1 to TRBJ2-5; tentatively, D is TRBD1 (6 bases). CDR3 length: 14 amino acids. Trimming left V 4 bases short and J 0 bases short, with 9 bases between. The V gene's germline CDR1 is MGHDK and CDR2 SYGVNS. Here the CDR3 DNA reads TGTGCCAGCAGTGGAGGACAGCACCAAGAGACCCAGTACTTC. It codes for CASSGGQHQETQYF. Together with reference TRBV25-1 and TRBJ2-5, the CDR3 gives the full variable domain: EADIYQTPRYLVIGTGKKITLECSQTMGHDKMYWYQQDPGMELHLIHYSYGVNSTEKGDLSSESTVSRIRTEHFPLTLESARPSHTSQYLCASSGGQHQETQYFGPGTRLLVL.

This clone appeared a single time. This chain connects TRBV11-2 to TRBJ1-1, with 7 bases identical to TRBD1. The CDR3 contains 16 residues. J was trimmed by 5 bases and V by 8 bases; bases with no gene match: 17. Germline assignment: CDR1 SGHAT and CDR2 FQNNGV. This CDR3 reads CASGSTGSGLRTEAFF. Written as DNA, the CDR3 is TGTGCCAGCGGATCGACAGGGTCGGGGTTGAGGACTGAAGCTTTCTTT.

This clone was observed once. V and J are TRBV18 and TRBJ2-2; D unresolved. The germline V gene encodes CDR1 KGHSH and CDR2 LQKENI. V was clipped by 4 bases and J by 1 base, with 7 bases between them. This CDR3 spans 14 amino acids. This chain's CDR3 is CASSRHVNTGELFF. CDR3 in DNA: TGTGCCAGCTCACGACACGTGAACACCGGGGAGCTGTTTTTT. Complete variable domain (other parts from reference TRBV18 and TRBJ2-2): NAGVMQNPRHLVRRRGQEARLRCSPMKGHSHVYWYRQLPEEGLKFMVYLQKENIIDESGMPKERFSAEFPKEGPSILRIQQVVRGDSAAYFCASSRHVNTGELFFGEGSRLTVL.

This clone is judged medium-sized. This chain links TRBV19 with TRBJ2-7; 7 bases line up with TRBD1. CDR1 is LNHDA and CDR2 is SQIVND in the germline V gene (reference sequence). The CDR3 spans 14 residues. V lost 8 bases, J lost 2 bases, and 9 bases stayed unmatched. The CDR3 DNA is TGTGCCAGTTCGTCCCGGGACAGAGCCTACGAGCAGTACTTC. Its protein is CASSSRDRAYEQYF.

The chain's CDR3 is CASSSGHLGATNEKLFF. For the CDR3, the DNA is TGCGCCAGCAGCTCGGGACACCTAGGAGCAACTAATGAAAAACTGTTTTTT. This chain links TRBV5-1 with TRBJ1-4, with TRBD1 as a possible D gene (6 bases). V dropped 3 bases and J dropped 0 bases, with 15 bases sitting between them. The length of the CDR3 is 17 residues. CDR1 is SGHRS, CDR2 YFSETQ, per germline.

CDR3 residues: CAWSTDGGGTQYF. In DNA form, the CDR3 reads TGTGCCTGGAGTACGGACGGCGGGGGTACGCAGTATTTT. This chain connects TRBV30 to TRBJ2-3; 7 nucleotides line up with TRBD2. The germline V gene has CDR1 GTSNPN and CDR2 SVGIG (reference sequence). Losses at the gene ends were 2 bases for V and 8 bases for J; bases not matched to a gene: 7. This CDR3 has 13 amino acids.

The chain employs TRBV5-6 and TRBJ2-7; 9 bases are a match to TRBD2. This CDR3 is built from 15 residues. Looked up from germline, CDR1 is SGHDT and CDR2 is YYEEEE. V trimming: 4 bases; J trimming: 5 bases; junction bases outside the gene matches: 10. DNA for the CDR3: TGTGCCAGCAGCCCCATTGGACTAGCGTCCCACGAGCAGTACTTC. It codes for CASSPIGLASHEQYF. Using reference TRBV5-6 and TRBJ2-7 for the parts outside the CDR3, the full variable domain is DAGVTQSPTHLIKTRGQQVTLRCSPKSGHDTVSWYQQALGQGPQFIFQYYEEEERQRGNFPDRFSGHQFPNYSSELNVNALLLGDSALYLCASSPIGLASHEQYFGPGTRLTVT.